Sequencing of this T cell receptor (beta chain) was carried out in a study of shared T cell receptors in the human thymus. The CDR3 sequence is 17 residues long. Trimming removed 3 bases at V and 3 bases at J, with 23 bases between. The germline CDR1 and CDR2 sequences are GTSNPN and SVGIG (reference sequence). The table came from immunoSEQ multiplex PCR; TCRdb's copy has only in-frame clones and leaves some out. The sample has over 450,000 clones; 75% to 85% are singletons. The same specimen was also included in a second study, on human thymus T cells. That report notes: Thymic tissue was derived from resections collected during corrective heart surgery. Related reports documented highly overlapping thymic repertoires among unrelated individuals.

This sequence was found in a boy under two years old with a congenital heart defect. This sequence joins TRBV30 and TRBJ1-1; tentative D call: TRBD1 (6 bases). Sequenced: thymocytes. CDR3 DNA sequence: TGTGCCTGGAGGGACAGACACTCGCGTCGGTTGGACACTGAAGCTTTCTTT. This encodes CAWRDRHSRRLDTEAFF. Looking up the rest from reference TRBV30 and TRBJ1-1 gives the full variable domain: SQTIHQWPATLVQPVGSPLSLECTVEGTSNPNLYWYRQAAGRGLQLLFYSVGIGQISSEVPQNLSASRPQDRQFILSSKKLLLSDSGFYLCAWRDRHSRRLDTEAFFGQGTRLTVV.